This TCR beta chain was sequenced during a study of blood T cell repertoires in COVID-19. Study summary: COVID-19 samples from acute and convalescent phases originated in the United States, Italy and Spain. T cells, B-cell-depleted T cells, or PBMCs provided the cDNA or gDNA that served as material.

This clone was found once. In the source study's methods: Reference gene primers were amplified, and this amplification served to estimate nucleated cell counts. Profiled with immunoSEQ multiplex PCR; TCRdb holds only in-frame clones, not every one. Clone size and V and J calls were adopted from that table, with D and trimming inferred from the DNA. Of 200,000 or so clones in the sample, more than 80% were seen once. Seattle cases were enrolled at active infection and followed longitudinally. This sequence originates from a man aged 25-45 years with COVID-19, enrolled during active disease. The sequencing sample was made of peripheral blood.

CDR3 coding DNA: TGTGCTAGTGGTTCCCGGACAGACGGCACAGATACGCAGTATTTT. It translates to CASGSRTDGTDTQYF. This chain joins TRBV12-5 and TRBJ2-3, with a possible D match to TRBD1 (6 bases). The CDR3 runs 15 residues. Deletions cut 4 bases from V and 1 base from J, with 12 bases between. Looked up from germline, CDR1 is LGHNT and CDR2 is FRNRAP.